This TCR beta chain was sequenced in a study of CD8 T cells in ankylosing spondylitis. Preparation of TCR beta libraries was done by quantitative 5'-RACE with molecular barcodes. TCRdb reprocessed the 5' RACE reads via MiXCR and lists one record per CDR3 protein. The sample gives some 290,000 distinct CDR3 sequences, about 19% of which show up once; roughly 8% is in the top ten. Notes on this clonotype: Its antigen is still unknown.

Findings and caveats of the study: CD8+ by phenotype, disease-linked clones were relatively rare in peripheral blood. A TCR beta motif of eight highly homologous variants appeared characteristic of ankylosing spondylitis blood. Significant enrichment of disease-linked clones was reportedly seen in matched ankylosing spondylitis synovial fluid.

Per germline, CDR1 SGHRS and CDR2 YFSETQ. The CDR3 runs 16 residues. V dropped 6 bases and J dropped 8 bases, with 21 bases sitting between them. The sequenced sample consisted of blood, either unsorted or a sorted T cell fraction (not recorded which). The V gene is TRBV5-1, the J gene TRBJ1-6, with TRBD1 as a possible D gene (5 bases). This sequence originates from a male donor with ankylosing spondylitis or in good health (not recorded which). Here the CDR3 reads CASTPNNRLGDSPLHF. In DNA, the CDR3 is TGCGCCAGCACCCCCAATAACAGGCTGGGAGATTCACCCCTCCACTTT.